This T cell receptor beta chain was sequenced in a study of T cell changes during pregnancy in multiple sclerosis. Germline V gene data show CDR1 as KGHSH and CDR2 as LQKENI. The CDR3 totals 13 residues. Losses at the gene ends were 8 bases for V and 6 bases for J; bases not matched to a gene: 9. Measured with immunoSEQ multiplex PCR; TCRdb has only the in-frame clones, and not every one. Of around 33,000 clones in the sample, over 85% are singletons; the top ten hold over 5%. This sequence joins TRBV18 and TRBJ2-7, with TRBD1 identical over 8 bases. This clonotype was sampled from a female donor in good health, enrolled as a control in a pregnancy study. Here the sequenced sample was peripheral blood, taken in the third trimester of pregnancy. Written as DNA, the CDR3 is TGTGCCAGCCGACAGGGGACTCCCCGCGAGCAGTACTTC. This codes for CASRQGTPREQYF.